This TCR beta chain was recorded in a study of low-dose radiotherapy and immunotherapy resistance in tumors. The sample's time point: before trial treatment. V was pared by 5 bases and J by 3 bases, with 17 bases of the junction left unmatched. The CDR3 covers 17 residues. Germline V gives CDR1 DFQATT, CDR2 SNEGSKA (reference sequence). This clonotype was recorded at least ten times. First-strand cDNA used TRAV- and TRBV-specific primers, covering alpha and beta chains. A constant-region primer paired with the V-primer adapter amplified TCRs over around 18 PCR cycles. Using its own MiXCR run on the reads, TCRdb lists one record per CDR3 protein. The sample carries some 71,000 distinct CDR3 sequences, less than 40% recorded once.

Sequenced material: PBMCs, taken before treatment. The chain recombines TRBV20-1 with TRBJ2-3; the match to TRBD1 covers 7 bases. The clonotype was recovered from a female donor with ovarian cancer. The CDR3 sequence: CSAQGRGSELGTDTQYF. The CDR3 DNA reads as TGCAGTGCTCAAGGCAGGGGGTCCGAACTCGGGACAGATACGCAGTATTTT.